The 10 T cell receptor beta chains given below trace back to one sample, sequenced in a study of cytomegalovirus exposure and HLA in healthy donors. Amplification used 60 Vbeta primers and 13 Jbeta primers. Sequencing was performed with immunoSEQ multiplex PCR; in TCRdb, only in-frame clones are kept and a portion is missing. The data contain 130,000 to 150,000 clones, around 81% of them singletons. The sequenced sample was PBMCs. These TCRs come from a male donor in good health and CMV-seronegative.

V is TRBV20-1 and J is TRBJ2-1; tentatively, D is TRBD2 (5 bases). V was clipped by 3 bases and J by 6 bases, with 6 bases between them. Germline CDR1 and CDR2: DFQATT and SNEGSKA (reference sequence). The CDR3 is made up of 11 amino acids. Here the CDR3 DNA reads TGCAGTGCTAGCCGGGGCAATGAGCAGTTCTTC. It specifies CSASRGNEQFF.

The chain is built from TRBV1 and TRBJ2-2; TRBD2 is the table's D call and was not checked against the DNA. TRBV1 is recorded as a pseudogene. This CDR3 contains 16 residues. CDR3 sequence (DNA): TGCACCCCGACTAATAGCGGGAGGCTGAACACCGGGGAGCTGTTTTTT. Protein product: CTPTNSGRLNTGELFF.

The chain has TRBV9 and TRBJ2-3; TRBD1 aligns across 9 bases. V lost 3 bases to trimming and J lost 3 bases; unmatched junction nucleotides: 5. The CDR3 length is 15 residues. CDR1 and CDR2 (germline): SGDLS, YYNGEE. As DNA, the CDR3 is TGTGCCAGCAGCGGCCGGACAGGGGCGACAGATACGCAGTATTTT. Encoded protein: CASSGRTGATDTQYF.

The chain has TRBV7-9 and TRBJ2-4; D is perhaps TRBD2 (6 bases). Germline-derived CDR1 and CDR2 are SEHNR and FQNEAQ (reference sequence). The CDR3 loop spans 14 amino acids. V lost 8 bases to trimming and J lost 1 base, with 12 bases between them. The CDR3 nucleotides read TGTGCCAGCTCCGGGAGTTTTGCCAAAAACATTCAGTACTTC. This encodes CASSGSFAKNIQYF.

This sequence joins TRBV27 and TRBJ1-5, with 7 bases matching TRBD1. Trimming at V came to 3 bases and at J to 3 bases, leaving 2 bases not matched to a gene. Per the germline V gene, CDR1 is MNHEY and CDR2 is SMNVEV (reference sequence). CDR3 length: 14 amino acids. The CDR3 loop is CASSFGTVNQPQHF. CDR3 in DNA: TGTGCCAGCAGTTTCGGGACAGTCAATCAGCCCCAGCATTTT.

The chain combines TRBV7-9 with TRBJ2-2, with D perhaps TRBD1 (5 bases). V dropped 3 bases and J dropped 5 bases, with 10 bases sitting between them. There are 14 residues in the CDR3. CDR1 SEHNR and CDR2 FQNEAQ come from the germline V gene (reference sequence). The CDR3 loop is CASSLVPGTGELFF. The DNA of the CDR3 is TGTGCCAGCAGCTTGGTACCAGGGACCGGGGAGCTGTTTTTT.

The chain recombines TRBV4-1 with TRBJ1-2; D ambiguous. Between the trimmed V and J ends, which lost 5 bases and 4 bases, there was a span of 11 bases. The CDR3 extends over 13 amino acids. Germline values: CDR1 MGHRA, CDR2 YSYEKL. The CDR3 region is CASSDMTRYGYTF. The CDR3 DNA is TGCGCCAGCAGCGATATGACACGCTATGGCTACACCTTC.

The CDR3 loop is CASSEAKGAGSGYTF. Written as DNA, the CDR3 is TGTGCCAGCAGTGAAGCGAAAGGGGCAGGAAGTGGCTACACCTTC. The V call is TRBV2, the J call TRBJ1-2; D might be TRBD1 (5 bases). The CDR3 contains 15 residues. V shed 0 bases and J shed 7 bases, with 15 bases lying between them. In germline, CDR1 is SNHLY, CDR2 FYNNEI.

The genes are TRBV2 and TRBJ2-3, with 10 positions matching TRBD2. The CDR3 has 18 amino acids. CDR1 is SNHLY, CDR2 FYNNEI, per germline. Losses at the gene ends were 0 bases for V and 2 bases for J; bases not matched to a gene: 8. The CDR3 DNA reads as TGTGCCAGCAGTGAAGCGAGGTTAGCGGGGGGTCCCACAGATACGCAGTATTTT. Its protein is CASSEARLAGGPTDTQYF.

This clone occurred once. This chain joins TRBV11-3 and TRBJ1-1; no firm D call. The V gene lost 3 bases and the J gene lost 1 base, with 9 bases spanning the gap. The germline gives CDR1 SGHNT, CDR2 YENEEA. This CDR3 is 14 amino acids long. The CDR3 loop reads CASSLGSQNTEAFF. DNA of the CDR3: TGTGCCAGCAGCTTGGGCAGTCAGAACACTGAAGCTTTCTTT.